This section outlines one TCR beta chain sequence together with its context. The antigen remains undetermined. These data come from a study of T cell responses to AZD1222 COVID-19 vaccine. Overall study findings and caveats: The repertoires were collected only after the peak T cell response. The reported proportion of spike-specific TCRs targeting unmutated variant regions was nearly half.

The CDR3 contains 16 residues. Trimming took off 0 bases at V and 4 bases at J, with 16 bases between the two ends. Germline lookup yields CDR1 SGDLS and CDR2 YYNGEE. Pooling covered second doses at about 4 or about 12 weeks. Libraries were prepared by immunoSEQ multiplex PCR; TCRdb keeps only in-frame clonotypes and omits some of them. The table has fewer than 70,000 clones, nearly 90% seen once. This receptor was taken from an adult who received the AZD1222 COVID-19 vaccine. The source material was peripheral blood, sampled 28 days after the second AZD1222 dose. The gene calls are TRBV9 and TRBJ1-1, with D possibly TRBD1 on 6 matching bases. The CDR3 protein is CASSVVGAGDGTEAFF. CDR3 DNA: TGTGCCAGCAGCGTAGTGGGTGCAGGGGATGGCACTGAAGCTTTCTTT.